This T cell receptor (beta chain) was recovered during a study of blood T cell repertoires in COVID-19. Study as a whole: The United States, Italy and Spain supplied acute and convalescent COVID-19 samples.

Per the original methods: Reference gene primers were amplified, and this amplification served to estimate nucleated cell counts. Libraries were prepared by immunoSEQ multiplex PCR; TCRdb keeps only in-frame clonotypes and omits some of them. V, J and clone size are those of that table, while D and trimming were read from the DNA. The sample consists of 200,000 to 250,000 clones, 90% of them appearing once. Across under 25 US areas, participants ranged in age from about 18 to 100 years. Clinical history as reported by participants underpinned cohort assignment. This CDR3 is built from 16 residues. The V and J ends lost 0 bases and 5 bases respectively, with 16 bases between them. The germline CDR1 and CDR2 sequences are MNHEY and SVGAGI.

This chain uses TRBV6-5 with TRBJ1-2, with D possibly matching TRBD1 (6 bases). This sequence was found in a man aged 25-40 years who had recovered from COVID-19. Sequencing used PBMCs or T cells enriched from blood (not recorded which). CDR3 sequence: CASSYSSGEFTYGYTF. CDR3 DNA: TGTGCCAGCAGTTACTCATCAGGGGAATTTACGTATGGCTACACCTTC.